The 23 T cell receptor beta chains below were found in one sample sequenced in a study of radiotherapy plus CTLA-4 blockade in lung cancer. Profiling relied on immunoSEQ multiplex PCR, and the TCRdb table lists in-frame clones only, not all of them. This sample carries some 90,000 clones, 86% of them seen once, and the ten largest clones take 2% to 2.5%. The source was peripheral blood, collected from a patient treated with radiotherapy plus ipilimumab. The receptors here all came from a human donor with non-small cell lung cancer who had a partial response to radiotherapy plus ipilimumab.

This clone was counted between two and nine times. The chain employs TRBV10-1 and TRBJ1-1; 9 nucleotides match TRBD1. After removal of 4 bases from V and 1 base from J, the junction contained 4 bases not matched to a gene. Per germline, CDR1 WNHNN and CDR2 SYGVQD (reference sequence). The CDR3 loop spans 15 amino acids. The CDR3 region has the DNA TGCGCCAGCAGTGGCCGACAGGGGGGGAACACTGAAGCTTTCTTT. This sequence encodes CASSGRQGGNTEAFF.

The chain couples TRBV18 to TRBJ2-3; 7 bases line up with TRBD2. Trimming removed 3 bases from V and 1 base from J; junction bases left unmatched: 10. The CDR3 runs 17 residues. CDR1 KGHSH and CDR2 LQKENI come from the germline V gene. The CDR3 DNA follows: TGTGCCAGCTCACCCTTGGCCCGGAGCGGGGGCACAGATACGCAGTATTTT. Translated, it gives CASSPLARSGGTDTQYF. Full variable domain (missing parts from reference TRBV18 and TRBJ2-3): NAGVMQNPRHLVRRRGQEARLRCSPMKGHSHVYWYRQLPEEGLKFMVYLQKENIIDESGMPKERFSAEFPKEGPSILRIQQVVRGDSAAYFCASSPLARSGGTDTQYFGPGTRLTVL.

J is TRBJ2-1 and V is TRBV11-2; 11 nucleotides line up with TRBD2. From germline, CDR1 is SGHAT and CDR2 FQNNGV. CDR3 length: 16 amino acids. The J segment lost 6 bases and the V segment lost 5 bases, leaving 9 bases of the junction unmatched. The CDR3 protein is CASSTLAGGAPNEQFF. The CDR3, as DNA: TGTGCCAGCAGCACCTTAGCGGGAGGGGCCCCCAATGAGCAGTTCTTC. The full variable domain, its missing parts supplied by reference TRBV11-2 and TRBJ2-1, is EAGVAQSPRYKIIEKRQSVAFWCNPISGHATLYWYQQILGQGPKLLIQFQNNGVVDDSQLPKDRFSAERLKGVDSTLKIQPAKLEDSAVYLCASSTLAGGAPNEQFFGPGTRLTVL.

The V call is TRBV2, the J call TRBJ1-2; D is unresolved. From germline, CDR1 is SNHLY and CDR2 FYNNEI. The CDR3 runs to 14 residues. Trimming cost V 2 bases and J 4 bases, with 11 bases left between them. Here the CDR3 DNA reads TGTGCCAGCAGTGAATGGGAGCTAAGCTATGGCTACACCTTC. It yields the protein CASSEWELSYGYTF.

This chain uses TRBV5-3 with TRBJ2-7; the D is unclear. TRBV5-3 is reported as an ORF; its role is uncertain. The CDR3 contains 16 residues. V lost 4 bases and J lost 0, with 17 bases in between. CDR3 bases: TGTGCCAGAAGCCGGCCCTGGGCCACCCTCTCCTACGAGCAGTACTTC. It specifies CARSRPWATLSYEQYF.

The V call is TRBV5-4, the J call TRBJ1-2; D might be TRBD1 (5 bases). V gave up 3 bases and J gave up 1 base, with 10 bases separating them. Per germline, CDR1 SGHNT and CDR2 YYREEE (reference sequence). The CDR3 covers 14 residues. DNA for the CDR3: TGTGCCAGCAGCTCCGTGGGGGGTAACTATGGCTACACCTTC. Its translation: CASSSVGGNYGYTF.

The chain links TRBV5-6 to TRBJ1-5, with no clear D. V dropped 0 bases and J dropped 0 bases, with 10 bases sitting between them. Germline loops: CDR1 SGHDT, CDR2 YYEEEE. There are 16 residues in the CDR3. CDR3 amino acids: CASSLAGLDSNQPQHF. The CDR3 nucleotides are TGTGCCAGCAGCTTGGCCGGTTTAGATAGCAATCAGCCCCAGCATTTT.

Here the CDR3 DNA reads TGTGCCAGCAGCTTAGGGCTCTCCAGCACAGATACGCAGTATTTT. This encodes CASSLGLSSTDTQYF. The genes are TRBV7-8 and TRBJ2-3; D is undetermined. Germline loops: CDR1 SGHVS, CDR2 FQNEAQ. This CDR3 contains 15 residues. V was trimmed by 1 base and J by 0 bases, leaving 8 bases between them.

V gene TRBV28 combines with J gene TRBJ2-4; D gene unclear. The V end lost 8 bases, the J end lost 3 bases, and 14 bases lay between the germline ends. Germline assignment: CDR1 MDHEN and CDR2 SYDVKM. The CDR3 has 14 amino acids. CDR3 DNA sequence: TGTGCCAGCGGCGCGACTTTGAACAAAAACATTCAGTACTTC. Its protein product is CASGATLNKNIQYF.

The chain links TRBV5-1 to TRBJ1-6; 10 bases align to TRBD1. V lost 1 base and J lost 9; bases outside the gene matches: 7. The CDR3 totals 16 residues. Germline V gives CDR1 SGHRS, CDR2 YFSETQ. In nucleotides, the CDR3 is TGCGCCAGCAGCTTGAACGGACAGGGGGATTTTTCACCCCTCCACTTT. This sequence encodes CASSLNGQGDFSPLHF.

Here the CDR3 DNA reads TGTGCCAGCAGTTACTCGGGTCAGGGGTACGAGCAGTACGTC. Its translation is CASSYSGQGYEQYV. The J gene is TRBJ2-7, the V gene TRBV6-5, with a weak D call TRBD1 (6 bases). CDR1 and CDR2 (germline): MNHEY, SVGAGI. The germline V and J ends were trimmed by 0 bases and 4 bases, with 10 bases remaining between them. The CDR3 is 14 amino acids.

The rearrangement uses TRBV7-9 and TRBJ2-2, with a tentative D call TRBD2 (7 bases). Germline V gene lookup returns CDR1 SEHNR and CDR2 FQNEAQ (reference sequence). V was pared by 3 bases and J by 6 bases, with 17 bases between. The CDR3 runs to 16 residues. The CDR3 coding sequence is TGTGCCAGCAGCTTCAAGGGGGGGCTCTTGTCCGGGGAGCTGTTTTTT. It is translated as CASSFKGGLLSGELFF.

The rearrangement joins TRBV10-3 to TRBJ1-5; D not resolved. V lost 4 bases, J lost 0 bases, and 19 bases lay in between. The CDR3 totals 18 residues. Germline-derived CDR1 and CDR2 are ENHRY and SYGVKD. The CDR3 reads CAISGGGEGTLSNQPQHF. The CDR3 DNA reads as TGTGCCATCAGTGGAGGTGGGGAGGGTACACTTAGCAATCAGCCCCAGCATTTT.

The gene calls are TRBV19 and TRBJ2-4; 7 bases match TRBD1. Germline trimming cut 9 bases from V and 4 bases from J; bases unmatched to any gene: 6. Germline-derived CDR1 and CDR2 are LNHDA and SQIVND (reference sequence). CDR3 size: 13 residues. The CDR3 here is CASVDREKNIQYF. The CDR3 DNA reads TGTGCCAGCGTAGACAGGGAGAAAAACATTCAGTACTTC.

V is TRBV28 and J is TRBJ1-5; 10 nucleotides match TRBD1. There are 16 residues in the CDR3. Germline CDR1 reads MDHEN; CDR2 reads SYDVKM. V lost 6 bases, J lost 5 bases, and 10 bases stayed unmatched. CDR3 region: CASSRTGGAIYQPQHF. Here the CDR3 DNA reads TGTGCCAGCAGCCGGACAGGGGGTGCAATCTATCAGCCCCAGCATTTT.

This clone was observed once. V gene TRBV6-6 combines with J gene TRBJ1-2; D is undetermined. With 6 bases removed from V and 5 bases from J, the gap between germline ends came to 19 bases. The CDR3 consists of 15 residues. Germline CDR1 MNHNY, CDR2 SVGAGI (reference sequence). In DNA, the CDR3 is TGTGCCAGCAGCACGAAAGACCGGACGGGATATGGCTACACCTTC. Translation gives CASSTKDRTGYGYTF.

The chain couples TRBV10-2 to TRBJ1-5; D gene unclear. V dropped 5 bases and J dropped 3 bases, with 14 bases sitting between them. Germline CDR1 is WSHSY and CDR2 is SAAADI. This CDR3 has 15 residues. CDR3 sequence: CASSLSYPSNQPQHF. The CDR3 region has the DNA TGCGCCAGCAGTCTAAGTTATCCCTCCAATCAGCCCCAGCATTTT.

The chain carries TRBV6-5 and TRBJ2-1; D ambiguous. V lost 5 bases and J lost 5, with 16 bases in between. CDR3 length: 15 amino acids. The germline CDR1 and CDR2 sequences are MNHEY and SVGAGI. CDR3 protein: CASSQRLLTDNEQFF. CDR3 in DNA: TGTGCCAGCAGTCAGCGACTCTTAACCGACAATGAGCAGTTCTTC.

This clone appeared a single time. This chain joins TRBV27 and TRBJ1-2, with 7 bases fitting TRBD1. V was pared by 4 bases and J by 0 bases, with 11 bases of the junction left unmatched. The CDR3 consists of 17 residues. The germline CDR1 and CDR2 sequences are MNHEY and SMNVEV (reference sequence). The CDR3 region is CASSSTLRGWPNYGYTF. The DNA of the CDR3 is TGTGCCAGCAGTTCGACACTCAGGGGGTGGCCTAACTATGGCTACACCTTC.

The chain carries TRBV28 and TRBJ2-4; TRBD1 matches at 8 bases. Trimming at V came to 6 bases and at J to 0 bases, leaving 7 bases not matched to a gene. Germline CDR1 MDHEN, CDR2 SYDVKM. The CDR3 has 16 residues. This CDR3 reads CASRIGQGIAKNIQYF. CDR3 coding DNA: TGTGCCAGCAGAATAGGACAGGGTATAGCCAAAAACATTCAGTACTTC.

The chain employs TRBV9 and TRBJ2-6, with 7 positions matching TRBD2. The V segment lost 4 bases and the J segment 4 bases; nucleotides outside the gene matches: 14. The CDR3 consists of 18 residues. The V gene's germline CDR1 is SGDLS and CDR2 YYNGEE. CDR3 in amino acids: CASSSPWGGQSGANVLTF. DNA of the CDR3: TGTGCCAGCAGCTCCCCCTGGGGAGGGCAATCCGGGGCCAACGTCCTGACTTTC.

This chain links TRBV6-5 with TRBJ2-1, with 13 bases aligning to TRBD2. The CDR3 has 14 amino acids. Germline assignment: CDR1 MNHEY and CDR2 SVGAGI. Losses at the gene ends were 6 bases for V and 7 bases for J; bases not matched to a gene: 3. The CDR3 region has the DNA TGTGCCAGCAGAAGACTAGCGGGAGGTAATGAGCAGTTCTTC. This encodes CASRRLAGGNEQFF.

This clone was seen a few times. The V gene is TRBV21-1, the J gene TRBJ2-7; the DNA was not used to check the table's D call, TRBD2. TRBV21-1 is an annotated pseudogene. The CDR3 extends over 15 amino acids. CDR3 in DNA: TGTGCCAGCAGCAAACGGGGGGGACAGCCCTACGAGCAGTACGTC. The encoded protein is CASSKRGGQPYEQYV.